The present entry profiles one TCR beta chain with its context. The sample belongs to a study of shared clonotypes between healthy human individuals. This was a deep-level run. The authors split each subset's genomic DNA evenly across several immunoSEQ plates. Sequencing was performed with immunoSEQ multiplex PCR; in TCRdb, only in-frame clones are kept and a portion is missing. The sample has fewer than 600,000 clones; around 76% are singletons. Sequencing input: PBMCs. The receptor was isolated from a woman aged 40 to 50 in good health. Some clones in this sample may be carry-over from other donors' samples.

For the CDR3, the DNA is TGTGCCAGCACCCCCCGCCGGCAGGTGAACACTGAAGCTTTCTTT. Translated, it gives CASTPRRQVNTEAFF. V is TRBV2 and J is TRBJ1-1, with D unresolved. Trimming cost V 7 bases and J 0 bases, with 15 bases left between them. CDR3 length: 15 amino acids. Germline loops: CDR1 SNHLY, CDR2 FYNNEI.